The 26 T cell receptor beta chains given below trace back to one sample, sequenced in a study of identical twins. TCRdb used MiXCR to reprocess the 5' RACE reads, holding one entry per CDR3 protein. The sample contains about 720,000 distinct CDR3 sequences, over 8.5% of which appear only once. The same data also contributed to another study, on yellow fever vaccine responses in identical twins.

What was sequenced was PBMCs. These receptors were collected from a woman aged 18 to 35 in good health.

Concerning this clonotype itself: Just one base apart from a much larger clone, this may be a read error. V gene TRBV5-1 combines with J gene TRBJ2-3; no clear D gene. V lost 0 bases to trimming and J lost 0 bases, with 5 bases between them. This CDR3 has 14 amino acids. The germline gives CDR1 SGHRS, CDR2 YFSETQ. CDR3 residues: CASSLGESTDTQYF. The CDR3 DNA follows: TGCGCCAGCAGCTTGGGGGAAAGCACAGATACGCAGTATTTT. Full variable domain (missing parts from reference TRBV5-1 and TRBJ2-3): KAGVTQTPRYLIKTRGQQVTLSCSPISGHRSVSWYQQTPGQGLQFLFEYFSETQRNKGNFPGRFSGRQFSNSRSEMNVSTLELGDSALYLCASSLGESTDTQYFGPGTRLTVL.

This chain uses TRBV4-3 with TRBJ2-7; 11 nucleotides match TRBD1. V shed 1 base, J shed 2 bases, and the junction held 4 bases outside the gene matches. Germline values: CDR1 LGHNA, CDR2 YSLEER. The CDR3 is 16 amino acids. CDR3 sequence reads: CASSQALGQGAYEQYF. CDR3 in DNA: TGCGCCAGCAGCCAAGCCCTGGGACAGGGGGCCTACGAGCAGTACTTC.

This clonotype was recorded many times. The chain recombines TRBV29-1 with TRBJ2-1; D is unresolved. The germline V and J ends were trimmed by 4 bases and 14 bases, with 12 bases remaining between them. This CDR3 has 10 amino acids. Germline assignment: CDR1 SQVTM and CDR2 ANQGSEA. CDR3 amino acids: CSVVRSLEFF. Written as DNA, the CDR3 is TGCAGCGTTGTAAGGTCTCTGGAGTTCTTC.

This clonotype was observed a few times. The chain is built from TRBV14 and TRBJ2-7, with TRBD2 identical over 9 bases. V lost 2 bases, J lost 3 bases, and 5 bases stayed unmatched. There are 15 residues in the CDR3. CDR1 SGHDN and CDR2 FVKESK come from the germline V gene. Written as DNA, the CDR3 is TGTGCCAGCAGCCAAAGACTAGCGGTCTACTACGAGCAGTACTTC. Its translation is CASSQRLAVYYEQYF.

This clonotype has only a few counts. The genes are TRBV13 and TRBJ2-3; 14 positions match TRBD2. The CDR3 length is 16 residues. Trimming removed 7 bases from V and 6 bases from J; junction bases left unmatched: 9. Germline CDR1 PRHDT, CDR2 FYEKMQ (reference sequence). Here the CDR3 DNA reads TGTGCCAGCACCGCCGGACTAGCGGGAGGTAGGGATACGCAGTATTTT. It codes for CASTAGLAGGRDTQYF.

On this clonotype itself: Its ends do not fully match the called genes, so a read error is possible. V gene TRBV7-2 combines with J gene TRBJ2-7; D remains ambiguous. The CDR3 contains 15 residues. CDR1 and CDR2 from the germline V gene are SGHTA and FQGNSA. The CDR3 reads CASRLEAGPPYEQYF. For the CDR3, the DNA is TGTGCCAGCAGATTAGAAGCCGGGCCCCCCTACGAGCAGTACTTC.

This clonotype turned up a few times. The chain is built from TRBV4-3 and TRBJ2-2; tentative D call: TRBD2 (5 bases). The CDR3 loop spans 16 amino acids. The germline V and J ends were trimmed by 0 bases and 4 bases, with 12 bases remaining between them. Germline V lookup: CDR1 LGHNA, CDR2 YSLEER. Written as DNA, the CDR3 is TGCGCCAGCAGCCAAGATCGTTTAGCGTTCACCGGGGAGCTGTTTTTT. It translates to CASSQDRLAFTGELFF.

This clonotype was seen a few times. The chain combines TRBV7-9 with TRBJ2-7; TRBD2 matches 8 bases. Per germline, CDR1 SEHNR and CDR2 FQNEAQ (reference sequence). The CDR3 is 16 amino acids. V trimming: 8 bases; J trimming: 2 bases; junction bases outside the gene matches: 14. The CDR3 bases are TGTGCCAGCGGATCTTCTCGGGGGGGGTTCACCTACGAGCAGTACTTC. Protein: CASGSSRGGFTYEQYF.

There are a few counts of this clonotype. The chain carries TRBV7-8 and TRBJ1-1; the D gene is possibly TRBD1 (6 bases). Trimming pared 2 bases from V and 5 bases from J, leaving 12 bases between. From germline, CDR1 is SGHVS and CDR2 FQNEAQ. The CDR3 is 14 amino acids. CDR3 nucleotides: TGTGCCAGCAGCTTAACTGCAGGGGATACTGAAGCTTTCTTT. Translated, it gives CASSLTAGDTEAFF. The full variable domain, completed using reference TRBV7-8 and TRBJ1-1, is GAGVSQSPRYKVAKRGQDVALRCDPISGHVSLFWYQQALGQGPEFLTYFQNEAQLDKSGLPSDRFFAERPEGSVSTLKIQRTQQEDSAVYLCASSLTAGDTEAFFGQGTRLTVV.

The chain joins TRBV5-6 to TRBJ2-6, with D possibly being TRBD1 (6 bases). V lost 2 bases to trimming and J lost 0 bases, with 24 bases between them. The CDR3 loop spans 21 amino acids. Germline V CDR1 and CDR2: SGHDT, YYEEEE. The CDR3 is CASSFFSRGLSPHSGANVLTF. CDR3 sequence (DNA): TGTGCCAGCAGCTTCTTTTCCAGGGGCCTTTCCCCCCACTCTGGGGCCAACGTCCTGACTTTC. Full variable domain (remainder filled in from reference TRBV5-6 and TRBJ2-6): DAGVTQSPTHLIKTRGQQVTLRCSPKSGHDTVSWYQQALGQGPQFIFQYYEEEERQRGNFPDRFSGHQFPNYSSELNVNALLLGDSALYLCASSFFSRGLSPHSGANVLTFGAGSRLTVL.

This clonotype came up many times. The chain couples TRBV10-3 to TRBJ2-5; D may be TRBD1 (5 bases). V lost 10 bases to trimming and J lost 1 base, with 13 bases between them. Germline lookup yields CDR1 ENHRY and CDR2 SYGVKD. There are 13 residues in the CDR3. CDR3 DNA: TGTGCCACGATGCTCAGGGTCCAAGAGACCCAGTACTTC. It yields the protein CATMLRVQETQYF.

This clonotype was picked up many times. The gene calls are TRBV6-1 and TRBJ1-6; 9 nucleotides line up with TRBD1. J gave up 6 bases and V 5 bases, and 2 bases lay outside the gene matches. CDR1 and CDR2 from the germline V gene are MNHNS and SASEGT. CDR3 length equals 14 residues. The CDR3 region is CASSPGQGNSPLHF. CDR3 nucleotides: TGTGCCAGCAGTCCGGGACAGGGTAATTCACCCCTCCACTTT.

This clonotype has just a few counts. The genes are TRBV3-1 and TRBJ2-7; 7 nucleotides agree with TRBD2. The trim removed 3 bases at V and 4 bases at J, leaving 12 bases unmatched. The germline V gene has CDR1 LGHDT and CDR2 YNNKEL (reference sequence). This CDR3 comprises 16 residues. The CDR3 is CASSQGTSVLVYEQYF. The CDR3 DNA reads TGTGCCAGCAGCCAGGGAACTAGCGTACTGGTTTACGAGCAGTACTTC.

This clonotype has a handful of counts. CDR3 nucleotides: TGTGCCAGCAGTTTTCAGGGATGGGATCAGCCCCAGCATTTT. Its translation: CASSFQGWDQPQHF. The J gene is TRBJ1-5, the V gene TRBV27; D is perhaps TRBD1 (5 bases). Trimming removed 3 bases at V and 5 bases at J, with 11 bases between. The germline gives CDR1 MNHEY, CDR2 SMNVEV (reference sequence). This CDR3 spans 14 amino acids.

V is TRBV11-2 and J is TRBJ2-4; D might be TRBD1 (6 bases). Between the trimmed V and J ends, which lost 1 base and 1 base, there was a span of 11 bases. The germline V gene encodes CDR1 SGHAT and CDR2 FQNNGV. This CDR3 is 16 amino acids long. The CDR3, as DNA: TGTGCCAGCAGCTTAGCAGCAGGGGTGGCCAAAAACATTCAGTACTTC. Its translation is CASSLAAGVAKNIQYF.

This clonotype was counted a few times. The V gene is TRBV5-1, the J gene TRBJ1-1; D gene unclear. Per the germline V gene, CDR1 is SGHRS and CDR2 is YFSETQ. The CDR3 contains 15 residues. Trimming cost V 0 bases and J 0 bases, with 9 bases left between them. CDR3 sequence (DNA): TGCGCCAGCAGCTTGGTTGTGGGATTGAACACTGAAGCTTTCTTT. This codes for CASSLVVGLNTEAFF.

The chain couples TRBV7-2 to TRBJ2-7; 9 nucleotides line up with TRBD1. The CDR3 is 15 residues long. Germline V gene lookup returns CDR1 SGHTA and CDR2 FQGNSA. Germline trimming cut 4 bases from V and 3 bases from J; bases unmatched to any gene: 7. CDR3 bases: TGTGCCAGCAGCTCGCAACAGGGGGCTGACTACGAGCAGTACTTC. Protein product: CASSSQQGADYEQYF.

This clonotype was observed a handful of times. For the CDR3, the DNA is TGCGCCAGCAGCTTGGCCGGGACAGGGAGTGGGACCCAGCATTTT. Its protein product is CASSLAGTGSGTQHF. This chain connects TRBV5-1 to TRBJ1-5; 9 nucleotides align to TRBD1. Trimming removed 0 bases from V and 11 bases from J; junction bases left unmatched: 9. This CDR3 contains 15 residues. Germline CDR1 and CDR2: SGHRS and YFSETQ.

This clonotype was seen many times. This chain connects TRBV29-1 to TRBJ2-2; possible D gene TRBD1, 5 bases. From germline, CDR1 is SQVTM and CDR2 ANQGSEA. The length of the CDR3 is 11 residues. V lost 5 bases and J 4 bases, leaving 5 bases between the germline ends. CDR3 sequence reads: CSVQGTGELFF. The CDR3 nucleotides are TGCAGCGTTCAGGGCACCGGGGAGCTGTTTTTT.

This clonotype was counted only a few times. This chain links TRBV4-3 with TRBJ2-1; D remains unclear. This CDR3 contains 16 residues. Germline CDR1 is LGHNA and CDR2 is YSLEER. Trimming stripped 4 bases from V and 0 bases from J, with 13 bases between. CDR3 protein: CASSPDPLSSYNEQFF. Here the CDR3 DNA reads TGCGCCAGCAGCCCTGACCCTTTAAGCTCCTACAATGAGCAGTTCTTC.

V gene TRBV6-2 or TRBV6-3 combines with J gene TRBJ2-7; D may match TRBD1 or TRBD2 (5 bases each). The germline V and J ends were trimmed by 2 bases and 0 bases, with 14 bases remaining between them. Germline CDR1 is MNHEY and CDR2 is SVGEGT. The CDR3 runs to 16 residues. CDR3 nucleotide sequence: TGTGCCAGCAGTTACAGTGCCCCTGGGGGCTCCTACGAGCAGTACTTC. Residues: CASSYSAPGGSYEQYF.

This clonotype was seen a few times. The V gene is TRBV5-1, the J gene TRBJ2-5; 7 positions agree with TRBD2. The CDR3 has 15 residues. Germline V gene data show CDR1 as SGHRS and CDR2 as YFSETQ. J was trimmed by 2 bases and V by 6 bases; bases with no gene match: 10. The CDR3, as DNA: TGCGCCAGCAAAAGGATCCGGGGAGGGCAAGAGACCCAGTACTTC. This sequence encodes CASKRIRGGQETQYF.

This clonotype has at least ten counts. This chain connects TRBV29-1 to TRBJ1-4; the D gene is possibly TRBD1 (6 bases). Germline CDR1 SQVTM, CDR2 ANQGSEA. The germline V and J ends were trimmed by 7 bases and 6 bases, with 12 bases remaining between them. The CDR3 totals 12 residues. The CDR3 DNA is TGCAGCGCCCGCGGGGGGCATGAAAAACTGTTTTTT. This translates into CSARGGHEKLFF.

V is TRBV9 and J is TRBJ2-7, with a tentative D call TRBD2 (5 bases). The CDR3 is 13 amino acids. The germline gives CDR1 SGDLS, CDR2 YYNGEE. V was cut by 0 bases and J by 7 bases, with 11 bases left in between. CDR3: CASSVGIGEEQYF. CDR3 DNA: TGTGCCAGCAGCGTAGGTATTGGGGAGGAGCAGTACTTC.

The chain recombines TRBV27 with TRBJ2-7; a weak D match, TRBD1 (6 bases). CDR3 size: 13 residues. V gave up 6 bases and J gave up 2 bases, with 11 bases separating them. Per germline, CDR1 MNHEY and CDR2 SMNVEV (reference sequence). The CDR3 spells CASSNAGAYEQYF. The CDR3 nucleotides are TGTGCCAGCAGCAACGCAGGGGCCTACGAGCAGTACTTC.

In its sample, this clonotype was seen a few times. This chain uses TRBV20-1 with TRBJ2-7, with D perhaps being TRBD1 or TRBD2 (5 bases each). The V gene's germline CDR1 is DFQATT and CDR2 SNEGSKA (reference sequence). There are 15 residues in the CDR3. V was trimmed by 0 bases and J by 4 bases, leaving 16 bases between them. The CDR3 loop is CSARDPLQGVYEQYF. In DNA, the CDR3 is TGCAGTGCTAGAGACCCTCTCCAGGGAGTATACGAGCAGTACTTC.